The clone carrying this T cell receptor (beta chain) occurred a few times. Its antigen is unknown. A single base separates this from a much larger clone, so it may be a read error. The sample belongs to a study of molecular identifiers for immune sequencing clone quantification. On the study more broadly: Sequencing covered four of five parts into which replicate RNA from roughly 18,000 or 92,000 naive CD8 cells was split. General study results and limits: Under 1% of molecules in naive cells, but over 97% of effector molecules, belonged to clones above 20 RNA copies.

Isolation of naive CD8 T cells was achieved by sorting on a CD8+CD4-CCR7+CD45RA+ phenotype. In TCRdb, the PCR reads were re-called with MiXCR into one record per CDR3 protein. Found here are 10,000 to 12,000 distinct CDR3 sequences, 20% to 25% of them singletons; the top ten hold roughly 1.5%. The source is a human donor in good health. Some libraries in this study had Jurkat cell RNA spiked in. Sequenced: naive CD8+ T cells from blood, with Jurkat cell RNA spiked in. Subset defined: FACS-sorted CD8+CD4-CCR7+CD45RA+ naive T cells.

The CDR3 here is CASKKSAKDPGARTF. DNA of the CDR3: TGTGCCAGCAAAAAGTCCGCGAAAGACCCAGGGGCCCGTACCTTC. This rearrangement joins TRBV28 to TRBJ2-7, with D perhaps TRBD1 (6 bases). Germline CDR1 is MDHEN and CDR2 is SYDVKM. The CDR3 has 15 amino acids. Combining the CDR3 with reference TRBV28 and TRBJ2-7 gives the whole variable domain DVKVTQSSRYLVKRTGEKVFLECVQDMDHENMFWYRQDPGLGLRLIYFSYDVKMKEKGDIPEGYSVSREKKERFSLILESASTNQTSMYLCASKKSAKDPGARTFGPGTRLTVT.